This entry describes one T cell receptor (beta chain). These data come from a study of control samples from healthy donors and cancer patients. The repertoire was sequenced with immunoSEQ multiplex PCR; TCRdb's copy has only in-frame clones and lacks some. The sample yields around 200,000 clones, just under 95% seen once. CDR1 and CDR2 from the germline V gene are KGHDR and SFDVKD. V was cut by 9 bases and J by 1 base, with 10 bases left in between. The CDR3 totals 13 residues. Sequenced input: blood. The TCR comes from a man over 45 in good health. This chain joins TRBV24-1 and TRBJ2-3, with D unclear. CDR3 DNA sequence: TGTGCCACCTGGGATCTGGGCACAGATACGCAGTATTTT. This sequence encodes CATWDLGTDTQYF.